The entry below gives a single T cell receptor (beta chain) sequence along with its context. Its cognate antigen has yet to be identified. Within one base of it there is no much larger clone, and no base qualities were kept. These data belong to a study of blood T cell repertoires in COVID-19 (TCRdb year 2020). Background for the entire study: The collaborator samples originated in the United States, Italy and Spain and spanned the acute and convalescent phases of COVID-19. The dataset comprised deeply sampled blood TCRbeta repertoires from subjects exposed to, actively infected with, or recovered from COVID-19. The repertoires were released in a freely available public database meant as a resource for research on the immune response to SARS-CoV-2. Nearly every sample came with metadata listing a de-identified subject ID, COVID-19 status, age in years and sex. Where available, HLA class I and class II types were obtained from metadata supplied by the sample provider rather than from assay-based typing. The prospective study material was composed of cDNA or gDNA derived from T cells, B-cell-depleted T cells, or PBMCs. The samples were drawn from two sources: the first 160 participants of the ongoing ImmuneRACE study, and 1,000 to 1,500 subjects contributed by 6 global collaborators.

Measured from the cysteine to the phenylalanine, the CDR3 is 19 residues long. The DNA shown is the 57-base CDR3, in frame from base 1. What the authors observed across the whole study: The amount of clinical and demographic metadata varied by source and participant and was provided uncurated.

TCRbeta CDR3 regions were amplified from genomic DNA by means of the immunoSEQ Assay, a bias-controlled multiplex PCR. The authors' pipeline ran thus. The number of nucleated cells in each sample was estimated from the amplification of reference gene primers within the assay. To quantify the absolute abundance of each unique TCRbeta CDR3 rearrangement, sequence reads were collapsed and filtered. For each sample, productive Simpson clonality was calculated by taking the square root of Simpson's diversity index across productive rearrangements. As stored in TCRdb, this immuneACCESS dataset retains in-frame rearrangements with V and J assigned. A fraction of the clones does not appear; measured against another copy, unresolved V genes explain less than half of the discrepancy, and the remainder lacks a known reason. That table supplies the V and J calls and clone size; D and trimming were determined from the DNA. A total of about 120,000 clones appear in this sample, about 79% of them only once. The top ten clonotypes cover 4% to 5% of the sample.

Each collaborating institution followed its own protocols to collect whole blood in K2EDTA tubes. Collaborator samples were shipped for TCRbeta analysis as frozen whole blood, isolated PBMCs, or DNA extracted from either sample type. The material sequenced was peripheral blood. The sequence was obtained from a woman in her 70s with acute or convalescent COVID-19. Recombination linked TRBV12-2 to TRBJ1-3; no check of the table's D call, TRBD1, against the DNA was made. TRBV12-2 is marked as a pseudogene. The nucleotides are TGTGCAAGTCGCCATACAGGGGGCCCTACGAACTACCCTGGAAACACCATATATTTT. The translation is CASRHTGGPTNYPGNTIYF.